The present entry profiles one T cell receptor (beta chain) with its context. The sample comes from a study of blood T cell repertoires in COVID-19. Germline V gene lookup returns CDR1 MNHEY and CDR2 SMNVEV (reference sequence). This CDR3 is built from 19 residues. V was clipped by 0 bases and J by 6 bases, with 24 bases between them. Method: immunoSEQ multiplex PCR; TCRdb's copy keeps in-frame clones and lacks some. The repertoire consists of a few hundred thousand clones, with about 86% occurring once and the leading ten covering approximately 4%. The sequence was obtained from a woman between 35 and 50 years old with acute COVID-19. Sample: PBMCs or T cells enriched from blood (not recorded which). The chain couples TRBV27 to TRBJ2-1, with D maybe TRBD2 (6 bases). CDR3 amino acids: CASSLSVRRGTALSNEQFF. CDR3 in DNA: TGTGCCAGCAGTTTATCGGTGCGACGGGGGACCGCGTTGAGCAATGAGCAGTTCTTC.